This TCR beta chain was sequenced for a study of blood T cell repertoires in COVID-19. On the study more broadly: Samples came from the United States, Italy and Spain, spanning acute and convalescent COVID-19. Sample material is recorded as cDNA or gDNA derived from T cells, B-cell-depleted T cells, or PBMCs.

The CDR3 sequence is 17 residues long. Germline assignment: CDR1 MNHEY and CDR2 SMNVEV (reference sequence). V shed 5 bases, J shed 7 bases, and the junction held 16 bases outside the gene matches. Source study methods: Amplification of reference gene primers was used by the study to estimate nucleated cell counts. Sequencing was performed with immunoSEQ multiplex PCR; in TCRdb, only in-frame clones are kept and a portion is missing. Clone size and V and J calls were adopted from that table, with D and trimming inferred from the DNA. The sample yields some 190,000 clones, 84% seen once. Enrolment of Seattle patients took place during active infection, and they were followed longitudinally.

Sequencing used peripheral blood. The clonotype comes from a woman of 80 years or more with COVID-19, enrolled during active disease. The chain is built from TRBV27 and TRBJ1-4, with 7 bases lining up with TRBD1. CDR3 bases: TGTGCCAGCAGTGGGGCTCGGGACAGAGCCTTTGGTGAAAAACTGTTTTTT. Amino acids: CASSGARDRAFGEKLFF. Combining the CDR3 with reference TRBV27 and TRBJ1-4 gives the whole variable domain EAQVTQNPRYLITVTGKKLTVTCSQNMNHEYMSWYRQDPGLGLRQIYYSMNVEVTDKGDVPEGYKVSRKEKRNFPLILESPSPNQTSLYFCASSGARDRAFGEKLFFGSGTQLSVL.